This paragraph covers one T cell receptor (beta chain) sequence. The target antigen is unknown. The sample belongs to a study of T cells in women clearing cervical HPV infection. Across the study: No precancer developed; the control's incident HPV16 infection cleared within 12 months. Study-wide points: Richness plus V gene abundances separated cases from controls with AUC 0.7 to 0.9.

The repertoire was sequenced with immunoSEQ multiplex PCR; TCRdb's copy has only in-frame clones and lacks some. This repertoire includes 25,000 to 40,000 clones. All donors had a single incident cervical HPV16 infection, not prevalent. MY09/MY11 PCR detected cervical HPV DNA; dot-blot assigned genotypes. What was sequenced was blood buffy coat. The TCR sequence derives from a woman between 18 and 70 years old with a cervical HPV16 infection that either progressed to CIN3+ or cleared (not recorded which).

The sequenced part of the CDR3 DNA is TGCAGTGCTAGCGCAGACCGGGACAGGGCGGATGAGACC. It yields the protein CSASADRDRADET. The entire CDR3 protein is CSASADRDRADETQYF. This chain uses TRBV20-1 with TRBJ2-5, with 9 bases identical to TRBD1. Read coverage stops 3 residues before the CDR3 terminus; the germline J gene supplies the remainder. The V gene end was trimmed by 3 bases and the J gene end by 5 bases; junction bases not matched to a gene: 13. The CDR3 contains 16 residues. CDR1 is DFQATT, CDR2 SNEGSKA, per germline (reference sequence).